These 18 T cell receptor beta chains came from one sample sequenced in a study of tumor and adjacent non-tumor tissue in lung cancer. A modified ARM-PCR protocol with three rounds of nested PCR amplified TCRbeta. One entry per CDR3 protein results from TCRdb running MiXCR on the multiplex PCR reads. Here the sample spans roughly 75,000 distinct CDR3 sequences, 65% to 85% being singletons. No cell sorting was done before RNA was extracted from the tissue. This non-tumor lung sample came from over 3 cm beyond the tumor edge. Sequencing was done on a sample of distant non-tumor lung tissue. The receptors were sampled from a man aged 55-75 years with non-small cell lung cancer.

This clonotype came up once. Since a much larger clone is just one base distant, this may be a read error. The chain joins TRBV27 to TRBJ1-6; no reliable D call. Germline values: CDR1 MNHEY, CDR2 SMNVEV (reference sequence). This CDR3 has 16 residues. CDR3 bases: TGTGCCAGCATTTTACGGGCGAGCTCCTATAATTCACCCCTCCACTTT. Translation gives CASILRASSYNSPLHF.

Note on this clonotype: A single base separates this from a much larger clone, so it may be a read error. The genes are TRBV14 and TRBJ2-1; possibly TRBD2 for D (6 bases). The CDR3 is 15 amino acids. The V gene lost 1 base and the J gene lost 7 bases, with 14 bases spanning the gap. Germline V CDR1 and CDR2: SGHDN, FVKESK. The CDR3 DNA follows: TGTGCCAGCAGCCAAGGGAGGGCTAGCGTTAATGAGCAGTTCTTC. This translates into CASSQGRASVNEQFF.

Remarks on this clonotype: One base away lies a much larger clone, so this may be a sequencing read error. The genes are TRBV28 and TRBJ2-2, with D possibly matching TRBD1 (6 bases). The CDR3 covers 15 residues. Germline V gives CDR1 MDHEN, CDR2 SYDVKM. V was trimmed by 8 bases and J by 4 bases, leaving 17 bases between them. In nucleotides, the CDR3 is TGTGCCAGCGGCAAATTACAGGGAGTCACCGGGGAGCTGTTTTTT. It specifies CASGKLQGVTGELFF.

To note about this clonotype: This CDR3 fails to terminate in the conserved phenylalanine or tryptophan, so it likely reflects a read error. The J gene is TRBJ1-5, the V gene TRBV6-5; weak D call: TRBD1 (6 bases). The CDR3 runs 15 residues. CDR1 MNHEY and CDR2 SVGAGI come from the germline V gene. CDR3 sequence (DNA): TGTGCCAGCAGTCACCTACAGGGAAGCAATCAGCTCCAGCATTCT. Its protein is CASSHLQGSNQLQHS.

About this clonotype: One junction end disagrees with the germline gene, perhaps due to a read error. For the CDR3, the DNA is TGTCCCAGCAGCATCGGACTAGCGGGGGAGAAGACCCAGTACTTC. Translating it yields CPSSIGLAGEKTQYF. The gene calls are TRBV11-3 and TRBJ2-5, with 13 positions matching TRBD2. The germline gives CDR1 SGHNT, CDR2 YENEEA. CDR3 length: 15 amino acids. The full variable domain, its missing parts supplied by reference TRBV11-3 and TRBJ2-5, is EAGVVQSPRYKIIEKKQPVAFWCNPISGHNTLYWYLQNLGQGPELLIRYENEEAVDDSQLPKDRFSAERLKGVDSTLKIQPAELGDSAVYLCPSSIGLAGEKTQYFGPGTRLLVL.

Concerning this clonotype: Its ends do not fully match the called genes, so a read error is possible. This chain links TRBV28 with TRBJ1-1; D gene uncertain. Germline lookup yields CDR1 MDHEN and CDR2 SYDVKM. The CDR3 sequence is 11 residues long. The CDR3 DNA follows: TGTGCCAGCAGTTTAGCGTGGGAAGTTTTCTTT. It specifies CASSLAWEVFF.

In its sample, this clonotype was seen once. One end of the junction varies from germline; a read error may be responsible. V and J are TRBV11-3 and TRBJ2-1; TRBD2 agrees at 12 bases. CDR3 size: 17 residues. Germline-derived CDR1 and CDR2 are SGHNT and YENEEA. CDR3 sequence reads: CASRLDRLAGVRNKQFF. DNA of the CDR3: TGTGCCAGCAGGTTAGATCGACTAGCGGGAGTACGTAATAAGCAGTTCTTC.

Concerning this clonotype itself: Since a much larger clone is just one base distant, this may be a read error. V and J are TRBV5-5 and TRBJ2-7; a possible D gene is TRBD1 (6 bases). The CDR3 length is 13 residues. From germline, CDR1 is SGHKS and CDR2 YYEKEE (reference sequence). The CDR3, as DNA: TGTGCCAGGAGCTTGAACAGGGCCCACGAGCAGTACTTC. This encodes CARSLNRAHEQYF.

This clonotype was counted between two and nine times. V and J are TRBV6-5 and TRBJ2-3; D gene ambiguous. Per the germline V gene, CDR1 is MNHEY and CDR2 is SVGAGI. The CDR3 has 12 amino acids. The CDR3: CVNSAGTDTQYF. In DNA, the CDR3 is TGTGTCAACAGCGCTGGCACAGATACGCAGTATTTT.

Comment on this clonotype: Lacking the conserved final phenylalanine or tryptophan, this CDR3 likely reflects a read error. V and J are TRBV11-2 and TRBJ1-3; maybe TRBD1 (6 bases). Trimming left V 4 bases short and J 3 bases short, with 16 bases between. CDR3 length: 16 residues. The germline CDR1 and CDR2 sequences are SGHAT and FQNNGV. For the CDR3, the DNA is TGTGCCAGCAGCTCCATTGGGGGCCGAAGTGGAAACACCATATATTCT. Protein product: CASSSIGGRSGNTIYS.

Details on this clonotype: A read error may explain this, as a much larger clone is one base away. For the CDR3, the DNA is TGTGCCAGCAGTGAAATTGGGGAATCGGACACCGGGGAGCTGTTTTTT. Its translation is CASSEIGESDTGELFF. The genes are TRBV6-6 and TRBJ2-2; the D is unclear. The CDR3 length is 16 residues. Germline V gene sequence: CDR1 MNHNY, CDR2 SVGAGI (reference sequence). Trimming pared 5 bases from V and 3 bases from J, leaving 16 bases between.

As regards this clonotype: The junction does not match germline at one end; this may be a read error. CDR3 amino acids: CVSSSYGTAPGNTIYF. CDR3 nucleotides: TGTGTCAGCAGCAGTTACGGGACAGCCCCTGGAAACACCATATATTTT. J is TRBJ1-3 and V is TRBV4-2, with 7 bases matching TRBD1. The CDR3 spans 16 residues. Per germline, CDR1 LGHNA and CDR2 YNFKEQ.

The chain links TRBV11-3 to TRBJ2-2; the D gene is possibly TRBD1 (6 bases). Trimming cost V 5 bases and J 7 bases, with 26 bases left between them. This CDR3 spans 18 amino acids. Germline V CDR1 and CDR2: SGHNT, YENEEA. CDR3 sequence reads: CASSQGGFRLRGSGELFF. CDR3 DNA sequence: TGTGCCAGCAGCCAAGGGGGTTTCCGACTCCGAGGGAGCGGGGAGCTGTTTTTT.

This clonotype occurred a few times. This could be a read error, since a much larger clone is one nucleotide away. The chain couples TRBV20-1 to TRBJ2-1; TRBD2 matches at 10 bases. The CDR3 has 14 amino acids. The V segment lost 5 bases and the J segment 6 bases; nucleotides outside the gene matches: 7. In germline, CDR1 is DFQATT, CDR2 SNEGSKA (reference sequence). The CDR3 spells CSAVLAGVPNEQFF. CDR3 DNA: TGCAGTGCTGTCCTAGCGGGAGTTCCCAATGAGCAGTTCTTC.

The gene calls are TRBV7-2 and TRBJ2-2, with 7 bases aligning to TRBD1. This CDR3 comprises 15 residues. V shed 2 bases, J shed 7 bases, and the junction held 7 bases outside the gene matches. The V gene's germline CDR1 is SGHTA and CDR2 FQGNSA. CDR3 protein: CASSLRGGEDGELFF. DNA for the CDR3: TGTGCCAGCAGCTTAAGAGGGGGCGAGGACGGGGAGCTGTTTTTT.

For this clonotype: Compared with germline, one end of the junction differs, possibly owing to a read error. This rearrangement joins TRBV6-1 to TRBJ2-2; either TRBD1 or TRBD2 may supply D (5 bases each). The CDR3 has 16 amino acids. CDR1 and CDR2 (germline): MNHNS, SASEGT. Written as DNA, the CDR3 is TGTGCCAGCAATAGTAAGGACCGATTGGGGACCGGTGAGCTGTTTTTT. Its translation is CASNSKDRLGTGELFF.

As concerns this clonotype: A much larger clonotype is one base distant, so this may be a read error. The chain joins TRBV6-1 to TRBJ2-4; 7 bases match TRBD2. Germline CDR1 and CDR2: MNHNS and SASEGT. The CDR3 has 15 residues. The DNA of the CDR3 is TGTGCCAGCAGTGAAGCGGGGCGGGGGTCGGACATTCAGTGCTTC. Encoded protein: CASSEAGRGSDIQCF.

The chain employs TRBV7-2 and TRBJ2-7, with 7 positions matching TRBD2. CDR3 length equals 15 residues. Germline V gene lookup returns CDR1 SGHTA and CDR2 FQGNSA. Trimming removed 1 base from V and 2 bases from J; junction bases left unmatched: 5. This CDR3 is CASSLEGGGPYEQYF. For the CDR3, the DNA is TGTGCCAGCAGCTTAGAGGGCGGGGGACCCTACGAGCAGTACTTC.